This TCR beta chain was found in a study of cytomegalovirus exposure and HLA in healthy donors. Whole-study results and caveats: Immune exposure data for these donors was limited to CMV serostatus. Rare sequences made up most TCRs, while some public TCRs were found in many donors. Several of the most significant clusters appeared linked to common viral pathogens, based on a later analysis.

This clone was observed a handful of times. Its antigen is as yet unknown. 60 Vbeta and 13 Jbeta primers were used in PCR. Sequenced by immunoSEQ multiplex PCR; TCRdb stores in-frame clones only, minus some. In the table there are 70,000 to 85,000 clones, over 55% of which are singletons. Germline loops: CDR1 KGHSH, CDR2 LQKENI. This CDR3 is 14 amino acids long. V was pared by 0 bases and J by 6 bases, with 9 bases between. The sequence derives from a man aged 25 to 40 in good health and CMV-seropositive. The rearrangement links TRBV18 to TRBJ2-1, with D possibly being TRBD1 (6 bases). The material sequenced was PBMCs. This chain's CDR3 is CASSPPGAGNEQFF. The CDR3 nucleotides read TGTGCCAGCTCACCACCGGGGGCGGGCAATGAGCAGTTCTTC.